Listed below are T cell receptor beta chains from one sample, sequenced in a study of CD8+ T cells in alopecia areata. Using immunoSEQ multiplex PCR, the repertoire was profiled, and TCRdb retains in-frame clones only, with some absent. The data hold over 200,000 clones, with 64% observed a single time. Material: CD4+ T cells sorted from blood, obtained at week 4, from a patient treated with tofacitinib. These receptors were taken from a human donor with alopecia areata. Each CDR3 is given with its conserved first and last residue. D genes are given only for firm matches. Some rows have no size entry. The others give once, few or many, or a class for an expanded clone.

clone_size | j_call | d_call | v_call | cdr3_nt | cdr3_aa
. | TRBJ2-5 | . | TRBV11-2 | TGTGCCAGCAGCGGACGAGGGGGGGAGACCCAGTACTTC | CASSGRGGETQYF
. | TRBJ2-1 | . | TRBV30 | TGTGCCTGTCCTGACAGGGGAGGGGGCAATGAGCAGTTCTTC | CACPDRGGGNEQFF
. | TRBJ2-5 | . | TRBV7-2 | TGTGCCAGCAGCTTTCGAGGGGGCCAGTACTTC | CASSFRGGQYF
few | TRBJ2-5 | TRBD2 | TRBV29-1 | TGCAGCGTTGGGCAGGGACTAGCGGGGGTGGAGACCCAGTACTTC | CSVGQGLAGVETQYF
. | TRBJ2-7 | . | TRBV18 | TGTGCCAGCTCACCAATGCCTCATTCCTACGAGCAGTACTTC | CASSPMPHSYEQYF
. | TRBJ1-6 | . | TRBV30 | TGTGCCTGGAGTCGCCTTCCCATCTATAATTCACCCCTCCACTTT | CAWSRLPIYNSPLHF
once | TRBJ2-7 | TRBD1 | TRBV11-3 | TGTGCCAGCAGTCGGGACAGGGTCTCCTACGAGCAGTACTTC | CASSRDRVSYEQYF
. | TRBJ1-5 | . | TRBV29-1 | TGCAGCGTTGAAGACCTCAATCAGCCCCAGCATTTT | CSVEDLNQPQHF
. | TRBJ1-1 | TRBD1 | TRBV9 | TGTGCCAGCAGCGTTGGACAGGGCTGGAACACTGAAGCTTTCTTT | CASSVGQGWNTEAFF
few | TRBJ2-2 | . | TRBV7-9 | TGTGCCAGCAGCCTCACAGGGGACTACACCGGGGAGCTGTTTTTT | CASSLTGDYTGELFF
few | TRBJ1-1 | . | TRBV6-5 | TGTGCCAGCAGTTACTCCAACATACCCAACACTGAAGCTTTCTTT | CASSYSNIPNTEAFF
. | TRBJ2-5 | . | TRBV10-3 | TGTGCCATCAGTGCAGGGGTCCAAGAGACCCAGTACTTC | CAISAGVQETQYF
few | TRBJ2-6 | . | TRBV30 | TGTGCCTGGACCCCCTCTGGGGCCAACGTCCTGACTTTC | CAWTPSGANVLTF
. | TRBJ2-1 | TRBD2 | TRBV5-1 | TGCGCCAGCAGCTTGGAGCCTAGCGGGGATGGGTTCTTC | CASSLEPSGDGFF
. | TRBJ1-5 | TRBD1 | TRBV23-1 | TGCGCCAGCAGTCAAACTTCGACAGGGAAAGTCTATCAGCCCCAGCATTTT | CASSQTSTGKVYQPQHF
. | TRBJ1-1 | TRBD1 | TRBV25-1 | TGTGCCAGCAGTGAATCGGGACAGGGCGGGAATGGGAGTGAAGCTTTCTTT | CASSESGQGGNGSEAFF
. | TRBJ2-2 | . | TRBV29-1 | TGCAGCGTTGCCGCCATTACGGCCGGGGAGCTGTTTTTT | CSVAAITAGELFF
. | TRBJ2-5 | TRBD2 | TRBV6-5 | TGTGCCAGCAGTATGCGGGGGGGCAAGGAGACCCAGTACTTC | CASSMRGGKETQYF
many | TRBJ2-5 | TRBD1 | TRBV7-7 | TGTGCTAGCAGCCTCGACAGGGAAGAGACCCAGTACTTC | CASSLDREETQYF
. | TRBJ2-7 | TRBD1 | TRBV27 | TGTGCCAGCAGAAAGACAGGGAGACCCTACGAGCAGTACTTC | CASRKTGRPYEQYF
once | TRBJ2-6 | TRBD1 | TRBV19 | TGTGCCACCAGGACAGGGGGATCTGGGGCCAACGTCCTGACTTTC | CATRTGGSGANVLTF
. | TRBJ2-7 | . | TRBV30 | TGTGCCTGGGATATGGGCTGGCTCTCCTACGAGCAGTACTTC | CAWDMGWLSYEQYF
. | TRBJ2-3 | . | TRBV7-2 | TGTGCCAGCAGCTTCCAGGGGAGAACAGATACGCAGTATTTT | CASSFQGRTDTQYF
. | TRBJ1-6 | . | TRBV27 | TGTGCCAGCAGTTCGTACGCAGAGAATTCACCCCTCCACTTT | CASSSYAENSPLHF
. | TRBJ2-1 | TRBD1 | TRBV7-6 | TGTGCCAGCGGGACAGGGGGCCACAATGAGCAGTTCTTC | CASGTGGHNEQFF
. | TRBJ2-2 | . | TRBV29-1 | TGCAGCGTTGGAGGGAACACCGGGGAGCTGTTTTTT | CSVGGNTGELFF